The sequence of this T cell receptor (beta chain) was determined in a study of blood T cell repertoires in COVID-19. As for the study in general: Both acute and convalescent COVID-19 samples were obtained from the United States, Italy and Spain. PBMCs, B-cell-depleted T cells, or T cells were the source of the cDNA or gDNA that made up the material.

The CDR3 contains 17 residues. Trimming left V 5 bases short and J 2 bases short, with 20 bases between. CDR1 SEHNR and CDR2 FQNEAQ come from the germline V gene (reference sequence). Authors' processing steps: Amplification of reference gene primers was used by the study to estimate nucleated cell counts. TCRdb's table, derived via immunoSEQ multiplex PCR, lists solely in-frame clones and lacks some. That table supplies the V and J calls and clone size; D and trimming were determined from the DNA. Here the sample spans around 70,000 clones, roughly 85% being singletons. The V gene is TRBV7-9, the J gene TRBJ2-3; D perhaps matches TRBD1 (6 bases). The receptor comes from a human donor in a cohort sampled during active COVID-19. The sequenced material came from peripheral blood. DNA of the CDR3: TGTGCCAGCAGCGGAGGTCCCCCGGACAGATCCACAGATACGCAGTATTTT. It codes for CASSGGPPDRSTDTQYF.